The rows below give T cell receptor beta chains drawn from one sample of a study of glioma-infiltrating T cells after dendritic cell vaccination. The assay was immunoSEQ multiplex PCR, and TCRdb's table has in-frame clones only and misses some. The sample shows tens of thousands of clones, about four fifths of them seen only once. The material was blood, obtained before dendritic cell vaccination. All receptors come from a human donor with glioblastoma. Both conserved end residues are part of each CDR3.

TRBJ2-2 | TRBV6-6 | CASSVYRESTGELFF
TRBJ2-1 | TRBV4-1 | CASNRGASGGPGEQFF
TRBJ1-2 | TRBV11-2 | CASSLSQGLSYGYTF
TRBJ1-2 | TRBV6-5 | CASSEGPVTRNF
TRBJ1-5 | TRBV7-6 | CASSSYRGRFMNQPQHF
TRBJ1-5 | TRBV19 | CASSIQGGQPQHF
TRBJ2-5 | TRBV2 | CASSERGGFEETQYF
TRBJ2-7 | TRBV7-9 | CASSRGGYEQYF
TRBJ1-1 | TRBV18 | CASSPEANTEAFF
TRBJ2-7 | TRBV7-2 | CASSLDPSRGYEQYF
TRBJ2-1 | TRBV7-9 | CASSGRQGRTSYNEQFF
TRBJ1-1 | TRBV11-3 | CASSSGRGTEAFF
TRBJ1-1 | TRBV7-3 | CASSNTGSTEAFF
TRBJ2-3 | TRBV4-2 | CASSQGNPGLGTDTQYF
TRBJ2-2 | TRBV19 | CASMSQSSNTGELFF
TRBJ2-5 | TRBV6-6 | CASSYGRGGWKETQYF
TRBJ1-3 | TRBV2 | CASSRDRGKTGNTIYF
TRBJ1-1 | TRBV2 | CASTRFTEAFF
TRBJ1-1 | TRBV11-2 | CASTPRGNTEAFF
TRBJ1-5 | TRBV2 | CASSGQGYSNQPQHF
TRBJ1-5 | TRBV7-9 | CASSFGTGEQPQHF
TRBJ2-1 | TRBV18 | CASSPGSTGYNEQFF
TRBJ2-1 | TRBV10-3 | CAISGAQGRENDNEQFF
TRBJ1-2 | TRBV29-1 | CSVEVGGDYGYTF
TRBJ1-2 | TRBV18 | CASSPPGQPYGYTF
TRBJ1-3 | TRBV27 | CASSLDRSSGNTIYF
TRBJ2-3 | TRBV5-6 | CASSLRPSGLSTDTQYF
TRBJ1-5 | TRBV18 | CASSPPGQPGGNQPQHF
TRBJ1-2 | TRBV11-2 | CASSHLRGRGGIGGYTF
TRBJ2-7 | TRBV19 | CASSPWARSTAEQYF
TRBJ1-5 | TRBV6-1 | CASSARDSGQPQHF
TRBJ2-3 | TRBV19 | CASSRTDTQYF
TRBJ1-2 | TRBV2 | CASSEALVGASGYTF
TRBJ2-3 | TRBV6-5 | CASSYSGPMGHTQYF
TRBJ1-4 | TRBV19 | CASSGQGTTNEKLFF